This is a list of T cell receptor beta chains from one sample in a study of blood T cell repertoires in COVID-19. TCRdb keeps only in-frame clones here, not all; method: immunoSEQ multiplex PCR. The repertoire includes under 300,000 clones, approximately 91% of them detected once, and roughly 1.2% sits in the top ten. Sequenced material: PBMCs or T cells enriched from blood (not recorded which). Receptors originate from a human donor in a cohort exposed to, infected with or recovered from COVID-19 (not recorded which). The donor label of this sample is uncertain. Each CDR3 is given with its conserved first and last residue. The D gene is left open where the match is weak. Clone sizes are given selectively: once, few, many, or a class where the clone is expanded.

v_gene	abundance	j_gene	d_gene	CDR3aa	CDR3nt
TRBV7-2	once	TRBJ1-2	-	CASSKTDLYGYTF	TGTGCCAGCAGTAAGACAGACCTCTATGGCTACACCTTC
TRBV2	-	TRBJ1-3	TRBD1	CASSGGQVPLSGNTIYF	TGTGCCAGCAGTGGGGGACAGGTACCTCTCTCTGGAAACACCATATATTTT
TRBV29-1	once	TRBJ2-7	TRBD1	CSARGQGAYEQYF	TGCAGCGCGAGGGGACAGGGAGCCTACGAGCAGTACTTC
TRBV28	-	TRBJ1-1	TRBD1	CASSQGWGQGVSNTEAFF	TGTGCCAGCAGTCAAGGGTGGGGACAGGGGGTTTCGAACACTGAAGCTTTCTTT
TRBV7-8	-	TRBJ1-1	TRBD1	CASSFGTGNTEAFF	TGTGCCAGCAGTTTCGGGACAGGGAACACTGAAGCTTTCTTT
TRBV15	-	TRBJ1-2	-	CATSRDRPEVDYGYTF	TGTGCCACCAGCAGAGATAGACCGGAGGTAGACTATGGCTACACCTTC
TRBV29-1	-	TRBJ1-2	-	CSVSDTAGYGYTF	TGCAGCGTTTCCGACACCGCTGGGTATGGCTACACCTTC
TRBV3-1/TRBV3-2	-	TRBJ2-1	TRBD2	CASSQVRTRSYNEQFF	TGTGCCAGCAGCCAAGTCAGGACTAGGTCCTACAATGAGCAGTTCTTC
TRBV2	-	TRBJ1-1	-	CASSDRANTEAFF	TGTGCCAGCAGTGACAGGGCGAACACTGAAGCTTTCTTT
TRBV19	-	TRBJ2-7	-	CASSMGGTLYEQYF	TGTGCCAGTAGTATGGGTGGGACACTCTACGAGCAGTACTTC
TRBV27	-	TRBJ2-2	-	CASSLGGRNTGELFF	TGTGCCAGCAGTTTAGGGGGCAGGAACACCGGGGAGCTGTTTTTT
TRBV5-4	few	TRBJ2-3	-	CASSGAIADTQYF	TGTGCCAGCAGCGGTGCTATCGCAGATACGCAGTATTTT
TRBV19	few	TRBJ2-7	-	CASSIEAGPHEQYF	TGTGCCAGTAGTATAGAGGCAGGGCCCCACGAGCAGTACTTC
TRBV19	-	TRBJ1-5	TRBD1	CASSMGTGSIQPQHF	TGTGCCAGTAGTATGGGGACAGGGAGTATTCAGCCCCAGCATTTT
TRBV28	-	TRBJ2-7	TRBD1	CASSTGQQTSYEQYF	TGTGCCAGCAGCACGGGACAGCAAACCTCCTACGAGCAGTACTTC
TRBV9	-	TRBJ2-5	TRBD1	CASSFGTGLETQYF	TGTGCCAGCAGCTTCGGGACAGGGCTCGAGACCCAGTACTTC
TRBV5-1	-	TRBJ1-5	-	CASSLGDGQPQHF	TGCGCCAGCAGCTTAGGGGATGGACAGCCCCAGCATTTT
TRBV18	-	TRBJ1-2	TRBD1	CASSLGQGIDYGYTF	TGTGCCAGCTCACTAGGACAGGGTATCGACTATGGCTACACCTTC
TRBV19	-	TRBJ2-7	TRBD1	CASRPRQGIYEQYF	TGTGCCAGCCGCCCGCGACAGGGTATTTACGAGCAGTACTTC
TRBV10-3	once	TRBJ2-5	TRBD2	CATTSGGGVETQYF	TGTGCCACCACTAGCGGGGGGGGAGTGGAGACCCAGTACTTC
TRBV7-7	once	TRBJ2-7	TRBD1	CASSPGQGSGEQYF	TGTGCCAGCAGCCCCGGACAGGGGTCGGGCGAGCAGTACTTC
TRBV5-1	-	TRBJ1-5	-	CASREGTEQPQHF	TGCGCCAGCAGAGAGGGCACGGAACAGCCCCAGCATTTT
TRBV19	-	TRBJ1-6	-	CASKASPMDSLNSPLHF	TGTGCCAGTAAAGCCTCCCCCATGGACAGCCTTAATTCACCCCTCCACTTT
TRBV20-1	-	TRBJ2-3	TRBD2	CSASRWGGGTDTQYF	TGCAGTGCTAGTAGGTGGGGGGGAGGTACAGATACGCAGTATTTT
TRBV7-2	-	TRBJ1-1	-	CASSLELPGSEAFF	TGTGCCAGCAGCTTAGAGTTACCAGGGTCCGAAGCTTTCTTT
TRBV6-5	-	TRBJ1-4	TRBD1	CASRVRAGQGLKLFF	TGTGCCAGCAGAGTACGCGCGGGACAGGGCCTAAAACTGTTTTTT
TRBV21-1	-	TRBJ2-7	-	CASSKVSPQGSTYEQYF	TGTGCCAGCAGCAAAGTTTCTCCACAGGGGTCCACCTACGAGCAGTACTTC
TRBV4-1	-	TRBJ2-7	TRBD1	CASSHRTGYEQYF	TGCGCCAGCAGCCACCGGACAGGCTACGAGCAGTACTTC
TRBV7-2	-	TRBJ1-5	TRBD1	CASSLGTVGDSNQPQHF	TGTGCCAGCAGCCTAGGGACAGTTGGGGATAGCAATCAGCCCCAGCATTTT
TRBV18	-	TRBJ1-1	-	CASSEYTEAFF	TGTGCCAGCTCAGAGTACACTGAAGCTTTCTTT
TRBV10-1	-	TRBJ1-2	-	CASSEVLGGWWNYGYTF	TGCGCCAGCAGTGAAGTCTTAGGGGGTTGGTGGAATTATGGCTACACCTTC
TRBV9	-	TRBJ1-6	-	CASSALDSSYNSPLHF	TGTGCCAGCAGCGCCCTGGACAGCTCCTATAATTCACCCCTCCACTTT
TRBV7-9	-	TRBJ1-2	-	CASSLGVLRQPFF	TGTGCCAGCAGCTTAGGGGTACTGAGGCAACCGTTCTTC
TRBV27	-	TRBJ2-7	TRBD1	CASSFPGQGVYEQYF	TGTGCCAGCAGTTTCCCCGGACAGGGTGTCTACGAGCAGTACTTC
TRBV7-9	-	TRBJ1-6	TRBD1	CASSLDTGGGSPLHF	TGTGCCAGCAGCTTAGATACAGGGGGCGGCTCACCCCTCCACTTT
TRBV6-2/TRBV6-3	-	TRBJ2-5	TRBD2	CASSYGPGRGQYF	TGTGCCAGCAGTTACGGGCCGGGGAGGGGCCAGTACTTC
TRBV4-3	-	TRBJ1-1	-	CASSQDLRGPEAFF	TGCGCCAGCAGCCAAGATTTAAGAGGGCCTGAAGCTTTCTTT
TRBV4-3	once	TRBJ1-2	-	CASSQDRSNYGYTF	TGCGCCAGCAGCCAAGACAGGTCTAACTATGGCTACACCTTC
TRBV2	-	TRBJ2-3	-	CASRPDSSTDTQYF	TGTGCCAGCAGACCGGACTCCTCAACAGATACGCAGTATTTT
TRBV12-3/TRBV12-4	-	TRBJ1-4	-	CASRSGANEKLFF	TGTGCCAGCCGATCGGGAGCAAATGAAAAACTGTTTTTT
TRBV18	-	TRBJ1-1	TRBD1	CASSPEVLQGATEAFF	TGTGCCAGCTCACCAGAGGTTCTACAGGGGGCGACTGAAGCTTTCTTT
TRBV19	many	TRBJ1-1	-	CNGERGYTEAFF	TGTAATGGGGAAAGGGGCTACACTGAAGCTTTCTTT
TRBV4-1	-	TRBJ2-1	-	CASSQDPYNEQFF	TGCGCCAGCAGCCAAGACCCATACAATGAGCAGTTCTTC
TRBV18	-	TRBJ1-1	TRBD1	CASSPPDRAKVGAFF	TGTGCCAGCTCACCACCCGACAGGGCCAAGGTTGGAGCTTTCTTT
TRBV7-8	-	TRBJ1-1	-	CASTAGGAEAFF	TGTGCCAGCACCGCGGGCGGCGCTGAAGCTTTCTTT
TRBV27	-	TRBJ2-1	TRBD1	CASSAYRGQGANEQFF	TGTGCCAGCAGTGCCTACAGGGGGCAAGGGGCCAATGAGCAGTTCTTC
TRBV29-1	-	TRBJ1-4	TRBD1	CSVRPQGAGEKLFF	TGCAGCGTGCGCCCACAGGGGGCGGGTGAAAAACTGTTTTTT
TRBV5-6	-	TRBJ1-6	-	CASSFGRGNSPLHF	TGTGCCAGCAGCTTCGGCAGGGGAAATTCACCCCTCCACTTT
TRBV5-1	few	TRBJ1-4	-	CASSLAKQANEKLFF	TGCGCCAGCAGCTTGGCCAAACAGGCTAATGAAAAACTGTTTTTT
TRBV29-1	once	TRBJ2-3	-	CSLLADTQYF	TGCAGCCTCCTCGCAGATACGCAGTATTTT
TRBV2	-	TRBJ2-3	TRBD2	CASSGRGGDTQYF	TGTGCCAGCAGTGGGCGGGGGGGCGATACGCAGTATTTT